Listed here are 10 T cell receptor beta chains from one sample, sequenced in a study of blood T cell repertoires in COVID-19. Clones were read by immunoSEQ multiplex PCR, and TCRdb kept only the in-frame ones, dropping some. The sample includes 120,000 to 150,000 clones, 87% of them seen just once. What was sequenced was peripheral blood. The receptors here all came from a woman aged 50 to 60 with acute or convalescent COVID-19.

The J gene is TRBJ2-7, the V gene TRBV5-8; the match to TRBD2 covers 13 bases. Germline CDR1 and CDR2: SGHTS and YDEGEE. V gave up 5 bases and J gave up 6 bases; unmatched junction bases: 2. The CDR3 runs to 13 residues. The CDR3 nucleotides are TGTGCCAGCAGACTAGCGGGAGGGCTCGAGCAGTACTTC. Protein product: CASRLAGGLEQYF.

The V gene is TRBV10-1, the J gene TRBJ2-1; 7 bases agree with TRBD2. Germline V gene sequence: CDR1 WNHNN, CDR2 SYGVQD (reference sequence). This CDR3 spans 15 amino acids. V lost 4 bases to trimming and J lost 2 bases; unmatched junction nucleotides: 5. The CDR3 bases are TGCGCCAGCAGTGGGGCGGGAGCCCCCTACAATGAGCAGTTCTTC. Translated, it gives CASSGAGAPYNEQFF.

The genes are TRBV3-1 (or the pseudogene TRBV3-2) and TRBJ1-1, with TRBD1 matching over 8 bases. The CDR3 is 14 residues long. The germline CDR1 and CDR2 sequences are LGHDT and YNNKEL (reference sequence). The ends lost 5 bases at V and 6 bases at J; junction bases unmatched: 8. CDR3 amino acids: CASSTTRQGSEAFF. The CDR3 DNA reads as TGTGCCAGCAGCACGACCAGACAGGGGTCTGAAGCTTTCTTT.

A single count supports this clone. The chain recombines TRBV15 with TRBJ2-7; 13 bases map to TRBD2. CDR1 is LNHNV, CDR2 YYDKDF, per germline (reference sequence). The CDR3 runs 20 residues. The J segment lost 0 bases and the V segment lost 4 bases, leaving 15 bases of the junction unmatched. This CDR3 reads CATSKGGLAGESAFSYEQYF. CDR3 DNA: TGTGCCACCAGCAAAGGAGGACTAGCGGGAGAAAGTGCCTTCTCCTACGAGCAGTACTTC.

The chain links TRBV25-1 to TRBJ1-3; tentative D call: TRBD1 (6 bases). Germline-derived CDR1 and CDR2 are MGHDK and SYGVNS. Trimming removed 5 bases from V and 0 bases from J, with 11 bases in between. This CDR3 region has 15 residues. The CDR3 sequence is CASSPQGYSGNTIYF. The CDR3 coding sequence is TGTGCCAGCAGTCCTCAGGGGTACTCTGGAAACACCATATATTTT.

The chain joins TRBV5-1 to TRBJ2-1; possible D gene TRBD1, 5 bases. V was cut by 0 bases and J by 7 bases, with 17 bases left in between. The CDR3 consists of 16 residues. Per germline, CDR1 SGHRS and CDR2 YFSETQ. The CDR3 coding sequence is TGCGCCAGCAGCTTGGCCGGTGAAGGGGCGCTTAATGAGCAGTTCTTC. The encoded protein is CASSLAGEGALNEQFF.

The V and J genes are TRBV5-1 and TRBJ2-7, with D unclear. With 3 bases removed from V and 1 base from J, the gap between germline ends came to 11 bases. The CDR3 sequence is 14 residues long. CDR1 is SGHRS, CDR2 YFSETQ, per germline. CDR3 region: CASSSQANSYEQYF. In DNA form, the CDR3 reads TGCGCCAGCAGCTCCCAGGCGAATTCCTACGAGCAGTACTTC.

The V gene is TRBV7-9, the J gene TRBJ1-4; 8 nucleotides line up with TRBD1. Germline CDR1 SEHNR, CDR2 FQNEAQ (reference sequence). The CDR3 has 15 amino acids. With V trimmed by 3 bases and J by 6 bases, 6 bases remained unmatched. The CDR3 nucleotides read TGTGCCAGCAGCTTGGGGACAGGTGGACATGAAAAACTGTTTTTT. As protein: CASSLGTGGHEKLFF.

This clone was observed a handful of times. This CDR3 is CASARRREGTQYF. CDR3 coding DNA: TGTGCCAGCGCTAGACGACGAGAAGGAACGCAGTATTTT. The chain carries TRBV6-5 and TRBJ2-3; D ambiguous. In germline, CDR1 is MNHEY, CDR2 SVGAGI. The CDR3 has 13 amino acids. Trimming removed 8 bases from V and 9 bases from J, with 18 bases in between.

CDR3 nucleotide sequence: TGTGCCAGCAGCTCAGCCGGGACTAGCGGAAACAATGAGCAGTTCTTC. The encoded protein is CASSSAGTSGNNEQFF. The chain carries TRBV11-3 and TRBJ2-1, with TRBD2 matching over 11 bases. From germline, CDR1 is SGHNT and CDR2 YENEEA. The CDR3 contains 16 residues. V lost 4 bases and J lost 5; bases outside the gene matches: 7.